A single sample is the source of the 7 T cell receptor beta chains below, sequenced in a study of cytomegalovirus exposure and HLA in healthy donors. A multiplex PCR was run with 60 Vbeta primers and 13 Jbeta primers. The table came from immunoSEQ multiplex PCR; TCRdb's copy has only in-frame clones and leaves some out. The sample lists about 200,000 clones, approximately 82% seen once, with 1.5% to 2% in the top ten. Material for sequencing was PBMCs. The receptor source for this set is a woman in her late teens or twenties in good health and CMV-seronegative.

CDR3 coding DNA: TGTGCCAGCAGCTTATGGGGCAGGAGCCCCTACAATGAGCAGTTCTTC. Translation: CASSLWGRSPYNEQFF. The chain joins TRBV7-2 to TRBJ2-1; D possibly corresponds to TRBD1 (5 bases). Germline V lookup: CDR1 SGHTA, CDR2 FQGNSA. This CDR3 comprises 16 residues. V was shortened by 2 bases and J by 2 bases, with 13 bases between the two germline ends.

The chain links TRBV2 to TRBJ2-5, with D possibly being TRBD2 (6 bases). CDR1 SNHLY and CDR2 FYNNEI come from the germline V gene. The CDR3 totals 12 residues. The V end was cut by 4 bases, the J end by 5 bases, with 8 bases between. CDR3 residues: CASSGTKETQYF. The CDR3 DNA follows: TGTGCCAGCAGTGGGACTAAGGAGACCCAGTACTTC.

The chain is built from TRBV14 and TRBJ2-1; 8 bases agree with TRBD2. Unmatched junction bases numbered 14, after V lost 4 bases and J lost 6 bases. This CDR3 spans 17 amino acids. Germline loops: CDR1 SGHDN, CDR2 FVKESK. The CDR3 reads CASSPGTRGGKRNEQFF. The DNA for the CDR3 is TGTGCCAGCAGCCCCGGGACTAGAGGAGGAAAACGCAATGAGCAGTTCTTC.

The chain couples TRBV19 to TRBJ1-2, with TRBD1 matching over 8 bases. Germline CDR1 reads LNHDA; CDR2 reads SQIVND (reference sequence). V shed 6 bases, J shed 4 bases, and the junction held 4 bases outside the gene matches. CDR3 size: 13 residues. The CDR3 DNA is TGTGCCAGTAGGACGGACAGGGCCTATGGCTACACCTTC. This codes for CASRTDRAYGYTF.

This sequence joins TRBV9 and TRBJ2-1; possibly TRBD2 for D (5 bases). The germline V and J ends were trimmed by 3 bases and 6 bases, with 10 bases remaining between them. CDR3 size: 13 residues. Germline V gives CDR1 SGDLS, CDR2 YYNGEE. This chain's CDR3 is CASSGSAGNEQFF. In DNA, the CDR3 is TGTGCCAGCAGCGGGTCGGCGGGCAATGAGCAGTTCTTC. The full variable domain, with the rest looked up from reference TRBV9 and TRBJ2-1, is DSGVTQTPKHLITATGQRVTLRCSPRSGDLSVYWYQQSLDQGLQFLIQYYNGEERAKGNILERFSAQQFPDLHSELNLSSLELGDSALYFCASSGSAGNEQFFGPGTRLTVL.

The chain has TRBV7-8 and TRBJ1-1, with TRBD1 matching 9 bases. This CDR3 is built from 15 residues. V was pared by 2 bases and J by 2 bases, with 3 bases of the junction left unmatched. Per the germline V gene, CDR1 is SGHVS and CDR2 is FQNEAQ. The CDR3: CASSLWTGVNTEAFF. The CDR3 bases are TGTGCCAGCAGCTTATGGACAGGGGTAAACACTGAAGCTTTCTTT.

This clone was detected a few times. CDR3 in DNA: TGTGCCAGCAGTCCTGGACCGGGAACCGGGGAGCTGTTTTTT. Translation: CASSPGPGTGELFF. This chain links TRBV28 with TRBJ2-2; a weak D match, TRBD2 (5 bases). V was pared by 5 bases and J by 5 bases, with 12 bases between. The CDR3 covers 14 residues. From germline, CDR1 is MDHEN and CDR2 SYDVKM.